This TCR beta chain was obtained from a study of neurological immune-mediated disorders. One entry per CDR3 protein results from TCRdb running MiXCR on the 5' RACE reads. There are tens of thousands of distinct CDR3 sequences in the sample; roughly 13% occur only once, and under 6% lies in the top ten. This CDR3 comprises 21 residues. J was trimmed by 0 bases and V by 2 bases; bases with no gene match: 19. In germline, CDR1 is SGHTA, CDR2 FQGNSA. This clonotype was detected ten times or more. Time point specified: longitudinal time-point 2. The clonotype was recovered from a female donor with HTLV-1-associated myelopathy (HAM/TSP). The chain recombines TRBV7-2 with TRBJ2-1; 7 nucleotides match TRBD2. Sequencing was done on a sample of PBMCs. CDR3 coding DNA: TGTGCCAGCAGCTTATCTAGCGGCGGGTCTCTGGGCCCTAGCTCCTACAATGAGCAGTTCTTC. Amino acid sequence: CASSLSSGGSLGPSSYNEQFF.